Listed below are T cell receptor beta chains from one sample, sequenced in a study of T cell responses to AZD1222 COVID-19 vaccine. Sequencing used immunoSEQ multiplex PCR; TCRdb keeps in-frame clones, though not all of them. The sample consists of 13,000 or so clones, under 90% of them appearing once. Sequenced here: peripheral blood, sampled 28 days after the second AZD1222 dose. The receptor source for this set is an adult who received the AZD1222 COVID-19 vaccine. The CDR3 runs from the conserved cysteine through the conserved F or W. Size values are once, few and many counts, or a class for expanded clones, and some rows have none.

>TRBV7-9|few|TRBJ1-5
CASSRETGTSNQPQHF
>TRBV5-6|-|TRBJ2-3
CASSLMGNTQYF
>TRBV23-1|few|TRBJ2-1
CASSHPPRGNWNEQFF
>TRBV5-4|-|TRBJ1-1
CASSRAQGKNTEAFF
>TRBV5-1|-|TRBJ1-1
CASSWRGAGYTEAFF
>TRBV12-3/TRBV12-4|-|TRBJ2-5
CASSLLQKTQYF
>TRBV2|once|TRBJ1-2
CASSERAGGVIYGYTF
>TRBV19|once|TRBJ1-1
CASSQVAPNTEAFF
>TRBV18|-|TRBJ2-7
CASSPPSTEVQYF
>TRBV4-2|-|TRBJ2-1
CASSQGVAPAFTSYNEQFF
>TRBV28|-|TRBJ1-1
CASSLEIGAEAFF
>TRBV7-2|-|TRBJ1-6
CASSLDYENSPLHF
>TRBV12-5|-|TRBJ2-5
CASGPGGGDGRTQYF
>TRBV5-5|-|TRBJ1-1
CASSLAVATGEAFF
>TRBV5-1|once|TRBJ2-2
CASSFTLQTTGELFF
>TRBV2|-|TRBJ2-1
CASSAPFLVEQFF
>TRBV3-1/TRBV3-2|-|TRBJ1-1
CASSQPGPRARLSTEAFF
>TRBV27|-|TRBJ2-1
CASSLGVANEQFF
>TRBV5-1|-|TRBJ1-4
CASSPQGANEKLFF
>TRBV6-6|-|TRBJ1-6
CASSPNRGFGYNSPLHF
>TRBV4-1|-|TRBJ1-4
CASSQEEGGPSTTKGTREKLFF
>TRBV11-1|-|TRBJ2-1
CASSLVNEQFF
>TRBV27|-|TRBJ2-7
CASRPTPAGDWLNF
>TRBV11-2|few|TRBJ1-6
CASSSNSEAPLHF
>TRBV10-3|-|TRBJ2-7
CAISGRGGRSYEQYF
>TRBV7-3|-|TRBJ1-5
CASSLTRQFSNQPQHF
>TRBV28|-|TRBJ1-2
CASSLAGQGNLGYTF
>TRBV15|-|TRBJ2-3
CATSREWTSTDTQYF
>TRBV10-3|-|TRBJ1-1
CAINSGTGIPTEAFF
>TRBV6-5|few|TRBJ2-7
CASSSESPTGGYEQYF
>TRBV7-3|-|TRBJ2-2
CASSEQPSGGELFF
>TRBV7-3|-|TRBJ2-3
CASSLQGGALTDTQYF